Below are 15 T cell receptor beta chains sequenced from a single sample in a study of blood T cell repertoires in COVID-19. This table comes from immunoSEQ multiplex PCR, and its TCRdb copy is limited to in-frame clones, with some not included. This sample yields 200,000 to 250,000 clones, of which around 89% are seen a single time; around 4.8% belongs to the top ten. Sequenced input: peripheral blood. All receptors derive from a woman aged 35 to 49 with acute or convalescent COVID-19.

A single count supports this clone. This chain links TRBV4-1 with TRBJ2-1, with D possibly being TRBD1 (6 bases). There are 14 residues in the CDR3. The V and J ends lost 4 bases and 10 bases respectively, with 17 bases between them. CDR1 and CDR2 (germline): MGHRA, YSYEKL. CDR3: CASSLHPTGYEQFF. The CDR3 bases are TGCGCCAGCAGCCTCCACCCGACAGGTTACGAGCAGTTCTTC.

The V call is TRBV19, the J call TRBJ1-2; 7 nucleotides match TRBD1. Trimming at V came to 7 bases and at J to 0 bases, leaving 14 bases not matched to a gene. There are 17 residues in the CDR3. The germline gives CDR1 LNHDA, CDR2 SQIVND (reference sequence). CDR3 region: CASTTEGTVPANYGYTF. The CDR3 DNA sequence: TGTGCCAGTACCACCGAGGGGACAGTCCCTGCTAACTATGGCTACACCTTC.

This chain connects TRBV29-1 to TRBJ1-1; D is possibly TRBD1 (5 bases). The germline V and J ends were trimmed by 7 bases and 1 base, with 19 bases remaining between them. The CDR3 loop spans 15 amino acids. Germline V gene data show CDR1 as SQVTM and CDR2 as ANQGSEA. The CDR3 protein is CSAAGGGTPNTEAFF. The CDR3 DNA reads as TGCAGCGCTGCCGGGGGGGGGACGCCGAACACTGAAGCTTTCTTT. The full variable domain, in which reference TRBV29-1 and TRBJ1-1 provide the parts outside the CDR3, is SAVISQKPSRDICQRGTSLTIQCQVDSQVTMMFWYRQQPGQSLTLIATANQGSEATYESGFVIDKFPISRPNLTFSTLTVSNMSPEDSSIYLCSAAGGGTPNTEAFFGQGTRLTVV.

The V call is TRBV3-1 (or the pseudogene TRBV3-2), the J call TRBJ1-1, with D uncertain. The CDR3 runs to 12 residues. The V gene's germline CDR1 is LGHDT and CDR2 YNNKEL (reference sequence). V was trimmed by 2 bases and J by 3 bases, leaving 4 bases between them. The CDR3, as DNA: TGTGCCAGCAGCCAACGGGACACTGAAGCTTTCTTT. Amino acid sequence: CASSQRDTEAFF.

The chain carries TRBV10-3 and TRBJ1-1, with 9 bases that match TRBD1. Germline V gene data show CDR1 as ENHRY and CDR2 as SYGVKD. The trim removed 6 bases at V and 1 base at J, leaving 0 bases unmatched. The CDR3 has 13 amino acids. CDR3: CAIRQGANTEAFF. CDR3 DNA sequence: TGTGCCATCAGACAGGGGGCGAACACTGAAGCTTTCTTT.

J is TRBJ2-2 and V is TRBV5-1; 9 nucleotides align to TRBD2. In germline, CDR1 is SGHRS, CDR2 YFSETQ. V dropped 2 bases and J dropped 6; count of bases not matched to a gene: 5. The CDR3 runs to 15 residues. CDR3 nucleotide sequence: TGCGCCAGCAGCTTTCCTAGCGGGGCCCCCGGGGAGCTGTTTTTT. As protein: CASSFPSGAPGELFF.

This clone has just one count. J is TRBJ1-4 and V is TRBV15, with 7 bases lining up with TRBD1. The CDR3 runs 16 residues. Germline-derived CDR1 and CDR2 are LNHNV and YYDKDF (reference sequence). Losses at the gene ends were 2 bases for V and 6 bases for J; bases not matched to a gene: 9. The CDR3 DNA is TGTGCCACCAGCAGACGGCCGGGACAGTATGATGAAAAACTGTTTTTT. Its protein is CATSRRPGQYDEKLFF.

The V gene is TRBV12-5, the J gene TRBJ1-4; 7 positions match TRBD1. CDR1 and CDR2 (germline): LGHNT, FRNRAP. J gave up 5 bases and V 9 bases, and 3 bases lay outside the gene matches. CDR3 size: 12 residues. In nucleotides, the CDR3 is TGTGCTAGCGGGACAGCAAATGAAAAACTGTTTTTT. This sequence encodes CASGTANEKLFF.

The DNA of the CDR3 is TGTGCCAGCTCACTTCAGGGGGTCGGTAGCAATCAGCCCCAGCATTTT. The encoded protein is CASSLQGVGSNQPQHF. This chain joins TRBV18 and TRBJ1-5, with TRBD1 matching over 7 bases. Germline CDR1 KGHSH, CDR2 LQKENI. The CDR3 is 16 residues long. J gave up 0 bases and V 4 bases, and 6 bases lay outside the gene matches.

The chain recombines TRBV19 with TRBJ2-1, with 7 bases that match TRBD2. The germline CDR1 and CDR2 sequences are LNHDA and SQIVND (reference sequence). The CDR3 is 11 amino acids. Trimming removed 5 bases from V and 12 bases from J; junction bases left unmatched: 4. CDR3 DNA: TGTGCCAGTAGTTCCAGGGAGGGGCAGTTCTTC. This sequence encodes CASSSREGQFF. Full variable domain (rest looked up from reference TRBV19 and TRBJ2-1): DGGITQSPKYLFRKEGQNVTLSCEQNLNHDAMYWYRQDPGQGLRLIYYSQIVNDFQKGDIAEGYSVSREKKESFPLTVTSAQKNPTAFYLCASSSREGQFFGPGTRLTVL.

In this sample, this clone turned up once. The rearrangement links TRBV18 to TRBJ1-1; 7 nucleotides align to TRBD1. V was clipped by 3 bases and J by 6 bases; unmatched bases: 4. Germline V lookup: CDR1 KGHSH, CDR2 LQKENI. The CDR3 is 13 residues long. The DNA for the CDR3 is TGTGCCAGCTCACCGACAGGGAGCGCTGAAGCTTTCTTT. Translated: CASSPTGSAEAFF.

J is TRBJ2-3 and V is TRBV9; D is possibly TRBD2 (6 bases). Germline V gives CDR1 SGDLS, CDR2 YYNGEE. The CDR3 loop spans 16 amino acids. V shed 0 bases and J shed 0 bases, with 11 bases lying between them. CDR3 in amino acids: CASSVDRGLSTDTQYF. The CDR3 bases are TGTGCCAGCAGCGTAGACCGGGGGTTAAGCACAGATACGCAGTATTTT.

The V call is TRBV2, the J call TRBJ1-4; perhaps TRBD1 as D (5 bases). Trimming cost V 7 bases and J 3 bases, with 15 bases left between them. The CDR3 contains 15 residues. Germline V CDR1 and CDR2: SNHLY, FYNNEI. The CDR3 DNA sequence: TGTGCCAGCACGGACCAGGGCTTGTCTAATGAAAAACTGTTTTTT. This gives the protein CASTDQGLSNEKLFF.

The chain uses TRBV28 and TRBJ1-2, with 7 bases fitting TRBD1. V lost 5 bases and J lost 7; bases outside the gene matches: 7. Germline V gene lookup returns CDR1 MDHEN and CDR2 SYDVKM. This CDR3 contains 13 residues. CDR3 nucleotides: TGTGCCAGCAGTGGGGGGCAGGGGGTTGGCTACACCTTC. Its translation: CASSGGQGVGYTF.

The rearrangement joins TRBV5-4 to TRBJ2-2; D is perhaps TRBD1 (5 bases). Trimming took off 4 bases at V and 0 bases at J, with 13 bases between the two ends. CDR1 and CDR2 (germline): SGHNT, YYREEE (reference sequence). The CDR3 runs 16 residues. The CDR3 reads CASSPPPGPNTGELFF. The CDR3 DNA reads TGTGCCAGCAGCCCGCCGCCAGGGCCGAACACCGGGGAGCTGTTTTTT.